This TCR beta chain was found in a study of CD8+CD57+ T cells in acquired aplastic anemia. The study, taken as a whole, reports: Patients showed no significant difference from controls in CD8+ Simpson's diversity.

Note on this clonotype: Its antigen is currently unknown.

According to the study, genomic DNA was the template for TCR beta VDJ and CDR3 profiling. TCRdb itself ran the reads through MiXCR, one entry per CDR3 protein. The table shows under 250,000 distinct CDR3 sequences, with 60% to 80% occurring only once. The CDR3 extends over 14 amino acids. Unmatched junction bases numbered 4, after V lost 6 bases and J lost 0 bases. Germline V gene sequence: CDR1 ENHRY, CDR2 SYGVKD. The sequenced patients had an expansion of CD8+CD57+ cells seen by flow cytometry. Untreated patients provided the blood samples, with no therapy given before sampling. The sequencing input was sorted CD4+, CD8+, or CD8+CD57+ T cells (not recorded which) from PBMCs. This receptor was obtained from a human donor with aplastic anemia. The chain links TRBV10-3 to TRBJ1-1, with 7 bases fitting TRBD1. The CDR3 coding sequence is TGTGCCATCAGCCAGGGACAGCTGAACACTGAAGCTTTCTTT. Translated, it gives CAISQGQLNTEAFF.